Here is one TCR beta chain with its context. The germline V and J ends were trimmed by 0 bases and 3 bases, with 7 bases remaining between them. The length of the CDR3 is 15 residues. Germline CDR1 reads SGHTS; CDR2 reads YDEGEE. The sample is drawn from a study of blood T cell repertoires in COVID-19. Study summary: The origin of the acute and convalescent COVID-19 samples was the United States, Italy and Spain. From T cells, B-cell-depleted T cells, or PBMCs came the material, which was cDNA or gDNA.

Profiling relied on immunoSEQ multiplex PCR, and the TCRdb table lists in-frame clones only, not all of them. The sample lists under 300,000 clones; about 87% were seen once. Grouping used clinical history reported by participants in a survey and questionnaire. The study counted Cohort 3 donors as recovered given two negative PCRs, clearance, or symptom resolution. This TCR was sampled from a woman aged 50 to 65 who had recovered from COVID-19. The sample was PBMCs or T cells enriched from blood (not recorded which). V and J are TRBV5-8 and TRBJ1-6; TRBD1 might be the D (6 bases). CDR3 sequence reads: CASSLGRGYNSPLHF. In nucleotides, the CDR3 is TGTGCCAGCAGCTTGGGCAGGGGCTATAATTCACCCCTCCACTTT.